Sequencing of this T cell receptor (beta chain) was carried out in a study of cytomegalovirus exposure and HLA in healthy donors. Broader study findings: Confirmation in vitro established that a few CMV-associated chains were specific for CMV antigens.

Germline CDR1 reads ENHRY; CDR2 reads SYGVKD. The ends were cut back, 1 base at V and 4 bases at J, with 14 bases in the middle. CDR3 length equals 16 residues. PCR employed 60 Vbeta and 13 Jbeta primers. Here immunoSEQ multiplex PCR was the method, and the copy in TCRdb shows in-frame clones only, minus some. The table has about 160,000 clones, roughly 78% seen once. This clone was seen a handful of times. Its antigen is unknown. This chain links TRBV10-3 with TRBJ1-3; D remains ambiguous. The specimen sequenced was PBMCs. The sequence was obtained from a man between 50 and 59 years old in good health and CMV-seropositive. The CDR3 loop is CAISELGSGAGNTIYF. Written as DNA, the CDR3 is TGTGCCATCAGTGAGTTAGGCTCGGGTGCCGGAAACACCATATATTTT.